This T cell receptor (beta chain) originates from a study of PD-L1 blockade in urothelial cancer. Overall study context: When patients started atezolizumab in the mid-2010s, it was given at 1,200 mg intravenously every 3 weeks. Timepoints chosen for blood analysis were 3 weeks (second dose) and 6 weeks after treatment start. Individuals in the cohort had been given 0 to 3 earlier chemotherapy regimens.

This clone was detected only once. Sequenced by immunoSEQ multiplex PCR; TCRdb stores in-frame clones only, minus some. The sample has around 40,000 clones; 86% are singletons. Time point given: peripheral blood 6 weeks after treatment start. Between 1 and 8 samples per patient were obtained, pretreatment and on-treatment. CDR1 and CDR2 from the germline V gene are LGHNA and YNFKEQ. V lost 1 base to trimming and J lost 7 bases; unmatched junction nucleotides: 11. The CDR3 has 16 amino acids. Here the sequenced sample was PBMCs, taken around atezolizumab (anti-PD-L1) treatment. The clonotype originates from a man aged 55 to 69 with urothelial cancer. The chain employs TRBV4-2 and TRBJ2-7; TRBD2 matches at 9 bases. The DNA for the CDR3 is TGTGCCAGCAGCCAAGGGCTTGCCTCGCGGGAGGGAGAGCAGTACTTC. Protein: CASSQGLASREGEQYF.